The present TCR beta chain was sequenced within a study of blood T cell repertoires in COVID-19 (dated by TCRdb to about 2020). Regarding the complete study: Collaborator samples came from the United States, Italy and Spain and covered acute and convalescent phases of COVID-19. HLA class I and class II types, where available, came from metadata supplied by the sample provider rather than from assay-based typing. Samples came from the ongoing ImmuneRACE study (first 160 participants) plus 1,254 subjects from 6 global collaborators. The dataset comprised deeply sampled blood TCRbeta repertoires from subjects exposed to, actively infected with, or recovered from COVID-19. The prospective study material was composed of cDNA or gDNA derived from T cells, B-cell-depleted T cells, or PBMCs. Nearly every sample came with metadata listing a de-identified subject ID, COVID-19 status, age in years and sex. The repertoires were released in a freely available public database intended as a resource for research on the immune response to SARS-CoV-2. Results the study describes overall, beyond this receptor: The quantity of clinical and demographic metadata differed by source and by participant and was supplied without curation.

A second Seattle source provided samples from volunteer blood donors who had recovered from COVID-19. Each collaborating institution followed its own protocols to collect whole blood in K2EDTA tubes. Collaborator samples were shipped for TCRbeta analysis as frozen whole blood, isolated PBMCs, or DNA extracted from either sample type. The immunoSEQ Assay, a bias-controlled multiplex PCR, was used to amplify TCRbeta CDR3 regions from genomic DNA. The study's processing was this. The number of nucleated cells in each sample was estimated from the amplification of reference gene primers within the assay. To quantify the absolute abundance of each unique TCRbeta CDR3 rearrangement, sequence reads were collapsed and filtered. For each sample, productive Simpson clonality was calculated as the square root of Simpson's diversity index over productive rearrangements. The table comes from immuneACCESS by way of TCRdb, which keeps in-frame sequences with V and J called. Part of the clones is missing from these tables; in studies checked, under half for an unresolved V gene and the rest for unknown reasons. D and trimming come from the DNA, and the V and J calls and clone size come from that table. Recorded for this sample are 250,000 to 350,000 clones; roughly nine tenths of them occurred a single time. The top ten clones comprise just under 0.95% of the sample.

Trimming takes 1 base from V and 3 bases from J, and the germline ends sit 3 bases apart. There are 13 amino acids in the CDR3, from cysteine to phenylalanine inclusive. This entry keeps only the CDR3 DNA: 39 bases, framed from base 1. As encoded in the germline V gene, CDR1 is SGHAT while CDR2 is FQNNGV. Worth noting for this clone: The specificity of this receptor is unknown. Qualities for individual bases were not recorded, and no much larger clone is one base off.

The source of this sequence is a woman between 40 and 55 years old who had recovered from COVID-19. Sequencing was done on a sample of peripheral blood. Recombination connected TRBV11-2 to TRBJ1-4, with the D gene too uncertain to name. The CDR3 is CASSLGPNEKLFF. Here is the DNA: TGTGCCAGCAGCTTAGGGCCTAATGAAAAACTGTTTTTT.